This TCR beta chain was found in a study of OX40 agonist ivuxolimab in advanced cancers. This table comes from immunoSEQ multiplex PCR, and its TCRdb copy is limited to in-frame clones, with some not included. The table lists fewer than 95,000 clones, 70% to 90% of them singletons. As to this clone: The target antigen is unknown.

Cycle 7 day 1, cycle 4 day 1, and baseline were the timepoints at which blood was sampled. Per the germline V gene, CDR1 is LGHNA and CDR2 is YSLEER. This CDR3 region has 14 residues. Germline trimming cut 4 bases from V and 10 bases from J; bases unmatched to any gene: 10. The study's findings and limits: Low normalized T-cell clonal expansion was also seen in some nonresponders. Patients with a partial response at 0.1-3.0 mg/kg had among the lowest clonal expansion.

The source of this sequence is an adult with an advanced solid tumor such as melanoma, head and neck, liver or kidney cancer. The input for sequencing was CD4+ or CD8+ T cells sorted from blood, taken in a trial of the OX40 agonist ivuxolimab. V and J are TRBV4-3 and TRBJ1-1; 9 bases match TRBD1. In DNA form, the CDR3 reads TGCGCCAGCAGCCCCGACAGGGGGGGGTCGGGAGCTTTCTTT. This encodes CASSPDRGGSGAFF.